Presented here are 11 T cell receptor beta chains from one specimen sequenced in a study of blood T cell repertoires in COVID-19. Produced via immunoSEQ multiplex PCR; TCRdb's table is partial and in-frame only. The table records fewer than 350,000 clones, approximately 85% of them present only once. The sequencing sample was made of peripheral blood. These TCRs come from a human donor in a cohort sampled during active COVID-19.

The CDR3 reads CASSQVGQGLSEAFF. CDR3 nucleotide sequence: TGCGCCAGCAGCCAAGTAGGACAGGGTCTCTCTGAAGCTTTCTTT. The gene calls are TRBV4-1 and TRBJ1-1, with 8 positions matching TRBD1. The germline V gene has CDR1 MGHRA and CDR2 YSYEKL. This CDR3 spans 15 amino acids. Losses at the gene ends were 1 base for V and 6 bases for J; bases not matched to a gene: 7.

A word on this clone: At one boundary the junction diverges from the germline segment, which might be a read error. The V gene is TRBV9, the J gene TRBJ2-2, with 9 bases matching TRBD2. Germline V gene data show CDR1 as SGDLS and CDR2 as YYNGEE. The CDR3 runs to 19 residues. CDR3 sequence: CARSARGARGGPITGELFF. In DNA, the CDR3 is TGTGCCCGCAGCGCACGAGGGGCGCGGGGGGGCCCTATCACCGGGGAGCTGTTTTTT.

CDR3 in DNA: TGTGCCTGGAGTCAGGATTACTCTGGAAACACCATATATTTT. This gives the protein CAWSQDYSGNTIYF. V usage is TRBV30 and J usage is TRBJ1-3; D uncertain. There are 14 residues in the CDR3. Germline V CDR1 and CDR2: GTSNPN, SVGIG (reference sequence). V was shortened by 2 bases and J by 0 bases, with 8 bases between the two germline ends.

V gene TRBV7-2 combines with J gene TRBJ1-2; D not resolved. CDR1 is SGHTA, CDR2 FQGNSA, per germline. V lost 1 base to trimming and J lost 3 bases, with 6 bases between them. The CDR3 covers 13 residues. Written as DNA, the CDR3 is TGTGCCAGCAGCTTAGTCCAGGACTATGGCTACACCTTC. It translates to CASSLVQDYGYTF. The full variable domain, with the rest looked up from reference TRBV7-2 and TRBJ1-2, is GAGVSQSPSNKVTEKGKDVELRCDPISGHTALYWYRQSLGQGLEFLIYFQGNSAPDKSGLPSDRFSAERTGGSVSTLTIQRTQQEDSAVYLCASSLVQDYGYTFGSGTRLTVV.

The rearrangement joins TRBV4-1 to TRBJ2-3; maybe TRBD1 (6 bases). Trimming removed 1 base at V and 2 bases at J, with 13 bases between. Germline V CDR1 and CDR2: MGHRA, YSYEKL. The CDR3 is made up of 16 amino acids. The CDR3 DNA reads TGCGCCAGCAGCCAAGTCGTGGGGGCTAACACAGATACGCAGTATTTT. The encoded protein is CASSQVVGANTDTQYF.

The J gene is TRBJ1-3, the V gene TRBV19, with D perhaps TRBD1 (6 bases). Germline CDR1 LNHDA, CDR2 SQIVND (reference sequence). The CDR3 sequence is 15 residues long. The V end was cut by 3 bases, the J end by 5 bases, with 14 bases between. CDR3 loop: CASSIYGTMRNTIYF. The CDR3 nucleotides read TGTGCCAGTAGTATCTACGGGACAATGAGAAACACCATATATTTT.

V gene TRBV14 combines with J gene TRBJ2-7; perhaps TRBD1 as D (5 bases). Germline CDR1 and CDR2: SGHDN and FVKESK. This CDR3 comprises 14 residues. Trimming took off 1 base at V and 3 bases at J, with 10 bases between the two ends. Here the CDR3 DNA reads TGTGCCAGCAGCCAAGTCGACAGTTACTACGAGCAGTACTTC. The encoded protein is CASSQVDSYYEQYF.

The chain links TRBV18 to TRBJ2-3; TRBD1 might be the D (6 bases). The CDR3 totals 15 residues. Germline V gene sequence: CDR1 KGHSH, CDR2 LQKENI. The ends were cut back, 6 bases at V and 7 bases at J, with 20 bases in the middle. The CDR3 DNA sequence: TGTGCCAGCTCCCACGTGGGGGACACGGAGAATACGCAGTATTTT. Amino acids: CASSHVGDTENTQYF.

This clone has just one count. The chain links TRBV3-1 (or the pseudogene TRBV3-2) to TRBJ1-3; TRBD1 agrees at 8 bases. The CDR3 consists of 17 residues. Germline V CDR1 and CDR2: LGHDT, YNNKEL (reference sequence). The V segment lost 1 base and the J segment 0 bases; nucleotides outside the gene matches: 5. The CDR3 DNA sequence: TGTGCCAGCAGCCAAGCGACAGGGGTGTCCTCTGGAAACACCATATATTTT. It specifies CASSQATGVSSGNTIYF.

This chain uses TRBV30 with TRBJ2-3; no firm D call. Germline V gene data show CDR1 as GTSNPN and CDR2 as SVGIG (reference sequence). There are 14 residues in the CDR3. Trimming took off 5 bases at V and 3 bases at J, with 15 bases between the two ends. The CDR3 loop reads CAWLPYSSTDTQYF. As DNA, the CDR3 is TGTGCCTGGCTCCCGTACAGCTCGACAGATACGCAGTATTTT.

The CDR3 DNA follows: TGTGCCAGCATGCGGACAGAATATGGCTACACCTTC. Encoded protein: CASMRTEYGYTF. This chain joins TRBV2 and TRBJ1-2; D might be TRBD1 (6 bases). The germline V and J ends were trimmed by 7 bases and 5 bases, with 11 bases remaining between them. This CDR3 is 12 amino acids long. Germline CDR1 is SNHLY and CDR2 is FYNNEI. Full variable domain (rest looked up from reference TRBV2 and TRBJ1-2): EPEVTQTPSHQVTQMGQEVILRCVPISNHLYFYWYRQILGQKVEFLVSFYNNEISEKSEIFDDQFSVERPDGSNFTLKIRSTKLEDSAMYFCASMRTEYGYTFGSGTRLTVV.